The 2 T cell receptor beta chains reported below all come from one sample, sequenced in a study of regulatory T cells in long-lasting Graves disease. Time point in this sample: persistent/refractory GD, antithyroid drugs over 5 years with positive TRAb. Following extraction of RNA from PBMCs, that RNA was used to make the TCR library. Assembly of TCR beta libraries relied on iRepertoire HTBI primers together with Arm-PCR of CDR3 regions. Each CDR3 protein is one row after TCRdb ran MiXCR on the multiplex PCR reads. Of about 470,000 distinct CDR3 sequences in the sample, 20% were seen once. Sequencing used peripheral blood mononuclear cells (PBMCs), obtained when the disease was refractory, from a patient treated with antithyroid drugs. The source of these receptors is a female donor with Graves disease.

This clonotype was seen only a few times. The genes are TRBV9 and TRBJ2-5, with 8 bases that match TRBD1. Germline CDR1 and CDR2: SGDLS and YYNGEE. V shed 4 bases, J shed 4 bases, and the junction held 6 bases outside the gene matches. The CDR3 spans 14 residues. The CDR3 nucleotides are TGTGCCAGCAGCATAGGACAGGGCAGAGAGACCCAGTACTTC. Its protein product is CASSIGQGRETQYF.

J is TRBJ1-2 and V is TRBV20-1; no clear D. Trimming stripped 5 bases from V and 2 bases from J, with 9 bases between. The CDR3 runs to 12 residues. Germline V CDR1 and CDR2: DFQATT, SNEGSKA (reference sequence). The CDR3 here is CSAVSANYGYTF. The CDR3 bases are TGCAGTGCTGTCTCGGCCAACTATGGCTACACCTTC.